The entry below describes one TCR beta chain. CDR1 is SGDLS and CDR2 is YYNGEE in the germline V gene. This CDR3 comprises 15 residues. V was trimmed by 3 bases and J by 0 bases, leaving 12 bases between them. The data belong to a study of blood T cell repertoires in COVID-19. Here immunoSEQ multiplex PCR was the method, and the copy in TCRdb shows in-frame clones only, minus some. Of hundreds of thousands of clones listed, 70% to 85% are singletons. The V call is TRBV9, the J call TRBJ1-1, with a possible D match to TRBD1 (6 bases). Sequencing was carried out using peripheral blood. The receptor's source is a woman of 80 years or more with acute or convalescent COVID-19. The CDR3 spells CASSATGTLNTEAFF. CDR3 bases: TGTGCCAGCAGCGCAACCGGGACATTGAACACTGAAGCTTTCTTT.